This T cell receptor beta chain was retrieved from a study of glioma-infiltrating T cells after dendritic cell vaccination. General study points: The cohort had few patients with full blood and tumor sets. Longer survival after dendritic cell vaccination followed higher pretreatment TIL content.

V lost 5 bases, J lost 7 bases, and 5 bases stayed unmatched. This CDR3 has 12 residues. Germline values: CDR1 SEHNR, CDR2 FQNEAQ (reference sequence). Time point: after dendritic cell vaccination, including at tumor progression/relapse. Profiling relied on immunoSEQ multiplex PCR, and the TCRdb table lists in-frame clones only, not all of them. The data show approximately 85,000 clones, approximately 81% seen once. Remarks on this clone: The antigen is not known.

The clonotype originates from a human donor with glioblastoma. The genes are TRBV7-9 and TRBJ2-7; 7 bases fit TRBD1. The source material was blood, sampled after dendritic cell vaccination. The DNA for the CDR3 is TGTGCCAGCAGCCCCACAGGGGTTGAGCAGTACTTC. Its translation is CASSPTGVEQYF.